A single T cell receptor (beta chain) is shown here with its context. What it recognizes is unknown. This sample was included in a study of T-cell memory formation after mild COVID-19. Study outcomes and limitations: Shrinking CD4+ clones were chiefly CM and EM; CD8+ ones were chiefly EMRA. Later expanders leaned toward CD4+, whereas clones contracting from day 15 to 85 were balanced CD4/CD8. The finding that pre-infection memory included some responding clones suggested that cross-reactive memory joined.

The CDR3 length is 13 residues. The ends were cut back, 3 bases at V and 3 bases at J, with 8 bases in the middle. Germline CDR1 and CDR2: LNHDA and SQIVND (reference sequence). Using constant-segment primers, 5'RACE produced TCR alpha and TCR beta cDNA libraries carrying sample barcodes and UMIs. TCRdb itself ran the 5' RACE reads through MiXCR, one entry per CDR3 protein. The repertoire consists of around 320,000 distinct CDR3 sequences, with more than 13% occurring once and the leading ten covering around 20%. The chain employs TRBV19 and TRBJ1-1; no reliable D call. The TCR was taken from a man between 18 and 35 years old who had mild COVID-19 (a few samples of this study predate the infection). Cell type and time point are not known. Sequencing was performed on PBMCs or a T cell subset sorted from them (not recorded which). The CDR3 is CASSIEVDTEAFF. DNA of the CDR3: TGTGCCAGTAGTATTGAAGTCGACACTGAAGCTTTCTTT.